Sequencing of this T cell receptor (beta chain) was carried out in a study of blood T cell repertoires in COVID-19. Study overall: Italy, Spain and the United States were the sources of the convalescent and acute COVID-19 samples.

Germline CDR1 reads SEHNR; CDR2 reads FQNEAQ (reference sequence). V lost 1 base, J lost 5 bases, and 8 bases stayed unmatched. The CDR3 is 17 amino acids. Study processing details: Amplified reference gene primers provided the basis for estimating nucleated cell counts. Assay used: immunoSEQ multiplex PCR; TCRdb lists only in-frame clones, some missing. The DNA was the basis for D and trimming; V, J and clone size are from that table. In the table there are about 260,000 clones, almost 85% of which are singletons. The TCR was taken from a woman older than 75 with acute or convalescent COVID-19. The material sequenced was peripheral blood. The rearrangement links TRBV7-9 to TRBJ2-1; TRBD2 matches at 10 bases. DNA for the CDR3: TGTGCCAGCAGCTTAGGGGTTAGCGGGGGGACCCACAATGAGCAGTTCTTC. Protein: CASSLGVSGGTHNEQFF.